The present T cell receptor (beta chain) was sequenced within a study of blood T cells in healthy people across ages (dated by TCRdb to the mid-2010s). Notes on the research overall: In model experiments, roughly one uniquely barcoded TCR beta cDNA molecule per two T cells was captured by template switching. The study measured age-related changes in TCR beta repertoire diversity using deep sequencing normalized with unique cDNA molecular identifiers. Four age groups were formed from the donors: young (average approximately 17 years), middle-aged (around 37), aged (roughly 59) and long-lived (82). To avoid experimental bias, donors of different ages were spread randomly across the sequencing lanes. For two donors (one aged 18 to 29 and one aged 80 or older), the study analyzed two additional independent replicas of 1 million unique cDNA reads from the same blood draw.

Findings and caveats that apply to the study as a whole: Because the CMV infection status of the donors was unknown, age-related changes in expanded clonotypes may potentially have been confounded. Because profiling used bulk unsorted PBMCs, naive and antigen-experienced compartments could not be compared conclusively. Observed TCR beta diversity per million T cells fell roughly linearly with age, and a significant reduction was already apparent by age roughly 40. There was a strong correlation between observed TCR beta diversity and the percentage of naive T cells measured by flow cytometry. Compared with the aged group, the long-lived group had more naive CD4+ T cells, fewer expanded clones and increased TCR diversity, a pattern suggesting age selection. Estimates of total diversity from one million sequenced T cells were regarded as lower bounds and underestimates.

Libraries were prepared through 5' RACE. TCRdb lists the instrument as Illumina HiSeq 2500. The second PCR ran for about 6 to 11 cycles and used a J-beta primer mix along with a sample-barcoded 5' primer. A unique molecular identifier was introduced onto each TCR beta cDNA molecule by a template-switch 5' adaptor carrying 12 random nucleotides. At least 2.5 million CDR3-containing paired-end reads were obtained from each sample. The Mint cDNA synthesis kit, primed by a TRBC-specific oligonucleotide, was used to synthesize first-strand cDNA from all RNA. Following uracil-DNA glycosylase treatment, a first 18-cycle PCR with universal primers M1SS and BC2_uni_R was performed on all cDNA. Turning to the authors' computational methods: For normalization, 1 million high-quality reads, each with a distinct molecular identifier, were randomly selected from each sample. Reads sharing molecular identifiers were discarded rather than binned into consensus sequences. CDR3 identification, clonotype clustering and error correction used MiTCR with a Q25 quality threshold and the strictest error-elimination algorithm. A nonparametric unseen species model with Euler transformation was used to estimate lower-bound total TCR beta diversity. TCRdb ran its own pipeline on the public reads, namely fastp trimming at Q25 and MiXCR clone calling, and kept in-frame beta chains. Identical CDR3 protein sequences are pooled into one entry, listed with their most common genes and DNA. It is TCRdb's table, rather than the study itself, that gives the V and J calls and clone size. This sample comprises 1.5 million or so distinct CDR3 sequences, roughly 45% of them detected only once. The ten most abundant clones make up under 8% of the sample.

V is shortened by 3 bases, J by 5 bases, and the region joining them spans 12 bases. CDR1 DFQATT and CDR2 SNEGSKA are derived from the germline V gene (reference sequence). Its CDR3 holds 13 amino acids, cysteine through phenylalanine. The entry retains the CDR3 DNA only, 39 bases that are in frame from base 1. With respect to this clonotype: This clone's antigen is unknown. There are no base qualities to consult, and no much larger clone falls within one base.

Donors were about 36 systemically healthy Caucasian individuals from Russia aged roughly 6 to 90 years. About 10 milliliters of peripheral blood were collected from each donor into EDTA-treated Vacutainer tubes. PBMCs were isolated by Ficoll-Paque density-gradient centrifugation, with at least 6.5 million obtained per sample. Trizol reagent was used to extract total RNA from PBMCs, with at least 6 micrograms per sample. The percentages of naive CD45RAhigh/CD27high T cells were determined by flow cytometry on a PBMC aliquot from every donor. The V gene is TRBV20-1 and the J gene is TRBJ2-3; perhaps TRBD1 is the D gene, with 5 bases matching. Material for sequencing was blood. The sequence came from a woman under 30 in good health. CDR3 reads: CSARDNWGDTQYF. The nucleotide sequence reads as follows: TGCAGTGCTAGGGACAATTGGGGAGATACGCAGTATTTT.